This T cell receptor (beta chain) was sequenced for a study of technical replicates of blood from several donors. Some clones are missing from TCRdb's copy, which holds only in-frame ones; the method was immunoSEQ multiplex PCR. The table lists tens of thousands of clones, 91% of them singletons, with under 0.5% in the top ten. CDR1 and CDR2 (germline): LNHNV, YYDKDF (reference sequence). V was clipped by 0 bases and J by 6 bases; unmatched bases: 8. This CDR3 region has 16 residues. This clonotype was sampled from a human donor in good health. Some clones in this sample may be carry-over from other donors' samples. The sequencing input was T cells isolated from PBMCs. The chain is built from TRBV15 and TRBJ1-5; 7 bases are a match to TRBD1. This CDR3 reads CATSRDDRANFQPQHF. The CDR3 DNA reads as TGTGCCACCAGCAGAGATGACAGGGCTAACTTTCAGCCCCAGCATTTT.